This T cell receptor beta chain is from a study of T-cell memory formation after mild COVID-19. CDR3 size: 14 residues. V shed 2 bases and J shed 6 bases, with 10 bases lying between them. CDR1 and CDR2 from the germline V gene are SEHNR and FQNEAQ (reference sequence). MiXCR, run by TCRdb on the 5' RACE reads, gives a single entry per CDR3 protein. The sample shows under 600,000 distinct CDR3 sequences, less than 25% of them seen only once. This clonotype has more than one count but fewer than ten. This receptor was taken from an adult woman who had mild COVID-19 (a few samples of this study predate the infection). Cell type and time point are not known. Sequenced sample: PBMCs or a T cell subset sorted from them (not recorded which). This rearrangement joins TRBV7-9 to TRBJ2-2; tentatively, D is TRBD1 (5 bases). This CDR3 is CASSLPGSAGELFF. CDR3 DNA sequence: TGTGCCAGCAGCTTACCAGGGTCCGCCGGGGAGCTGTTTTTT.